This TCR beta chain was sequenced in a study of Tregs in tolerant kidney transplant recipients. This table comes from immunoSEQ multiplex PCR, and its TCRdb copy is limited to in-frame clones, with some not included. The data show about 48,000 clones, and the top ten clones hold around 0.91%. V was trimmed by 2 bases and J by 5 bases, leaving 10 bases between them. The CDR3 runs 12 residues. CDR1 and CDR2 (germline): DFQATT, SNEGSKA (reference sequence). With respect to this clone: The read falls 3 residues short of the CDR3 end, and the missing part is taken from the germline J gene.

Thawed PBMCs were FACS-sorted into unstimulated CD4+CD25+CD127- regulatory T cells, CD4+CD25- non-regulatory cells, CD4 and CD8 cells. The source is a human donor who received a combined kidney and bone marrow transplant. V gene TRBV20-1 combines with J gene TRBJ2-7; no clear D gene. The source was CD4+ T cells from blood, collected before the transplant. CDR3 bases read: TGCAGTGCTAGATCCCGACTCAACGAG. Translating gives CSARSRLNE. The whole CDR3 sequence is CSARSRLNEQYF.